This is a list of T cell receptor beta chains from one sample in a study of shared clonotypes between healthy human individuals. Data came from immunoSEQ multiplex PCR; TCRdb stores just in-frame clones and leaves some out. This sample yields around 2.1 million clones, of which about 93% are seen a single time; roughly 1.7% belongs to the top ten. Sample: naive CD8+ T cells from PBMCs. The receptors here all came from a man aged 18 to 35 in good health. Some clones in this sample may be carry-over from other donors' samples. Both conserved end residues are part of each CDR3. Fields, in order: V gene, clone size, J gene, D gene, CDR3 protein, CDR3 DNA. D genes are given only for firm matches. Expanded clones are given a class, and other clones once, few, many or no size at all.

TRBV2	.	TRBJ2-2	.	CASRRAPKFTGELFF	TGTGCCAGCAGAAGGGCACCGAAATTCACCGGGGAGCTGTTTTTT
TRBV7-6	.	TRBJ2-5	.	CASSLVWGEETQYF	TGTGCCAGCAGCTTGGTGTGGGGCGAAGAGACCCAGTACTTC
TRBV7-9	.	TRBJ2-1	.	CASSPSWGSYNEQFF	TGTGCCAGCAGCCCATCTTGGGGGTCCTACAATGAGCAGTTCTTC
TRBV7-2	.	TRBJ2-7	TRBD1	CASSLQSSGTGRIYEQYF	TGTGCCAGCAGCTTACAAAGCTCCGGGACAGGCCGAATCTACGAGCAGTACTTC
TRBV4-1	.	TRBJ1-6	.	CASSQEGVPLHF	TGCGCCAGCAGCCAGGAGGGGGTTCCCCTCCACTTT
TRBV7-9	.	TRBJ2-3	TRBD2	CASSFSLAGALTDTQYF	TGTGCCAGCAGCTTTTCCTTAGCGGGAGCCCTCACAGATACGCAGTATTTT
TRBV7-9	.	TRBJ2-1	TRBD2	CASSSTSWYNEQFF	TGTGCCAGCAGCTCGACTAGCTGGTACAATGAGCAGTTCTTC
TRBV4-3	.	TRBJ2-1	TRBD2	CASSQAGLAGPYNEQFF	TGCGCCAGCAGCCAAGCAGGACTAGCGGGGCCCTACAATGAGCAGTTCTTC
TRBV27	.	TRBJ1-1	.	CASSVGPLVGNTEAFF	TGTGCCAGCAGTGTAGGCCCTTTAGTCGGGAACACTGAAGCTTTCTTT
TRBV6-5	.	TRBJ1-5	.	CASSAGVRNQPQHF	TGTGCCAGCAGTGCGGGGGTTCGAAATCAGCCCCAGCATTTT
TRBV2	once	TRBJ2-1	TRBD1	CASSRTGGNEQFF	TGTGCCAGCAGCAGGACAGGGGGCAATGAGCAGTTCTTC
TRBV7-2	.	TRBJ2-7	TRBD2	CASSFYVAGTYEQYF	TGTGCCAGCAGCTTCTATGTAGCGGGAACCTACGAGCAGTACTTC
TRBV27	.	TRBJ1-2	.	CASSIAPFSYGLRDLGGYTF	TGTGCCAGCAGTATTGCCCCCTTTTCCTACGGCCTCCGGGACCTTGGGGGCTACACCTTC
TRBV4-1	few	TRBJ1-3	.	CASSQDVGPGNTIYF	TGCGCCAGCAGCCAAGACGTAGGGCCTGGAAACACCATATATTTT
TRBV9	.	TRBJ1-1	.	CASSPQGRPNTEAFF	TGTGCCAGCAGCCCCCAGGGGCGGCCGAACACTGAAGCTTTCTTT
TRBV11-2	.	TRBJ1-2	.	CASSLEAGFGYTF	TGTGCCAGCAGCTTAGAGGCAGGGTTTGGCTACACCTTC
TRBV7-8	.	TRBJ1-2	.	CASSLQGPGSNYGYTF	TGTGCCAGCAGCTTACAGGGGCCCGGGTCTAACTATGGCTACACCTTC
TRBV27	.	TRBJ2-7	.	CASSQFSGGSHEQYF	TGTGCCAGCAGCCAATTTTCAGGGGGGTCTCACGAGCAGTACTTC
TRBV13	.	TRBJ2-7	.	CASSTYSYEQYF	TGTGCCAGCAGCACATACAGCTACGAGCAGTACTTC
TRBV7-6	.	TRBJ2-7	TRBD2	CASSSNPPPSGSYEQYF	TGTGCCAGCAGCTCCAACCCCCCGCCTAGCGGGTCCTACGAGCAGTACTTC
TRBV6-6	.	TRBJ1-1	TRBD1	CACTGTDNTEAFF	TGTGCCTGTACCGGGACAGATAACACTGAAGCTTTCTTT
TRBV29-1	few	TRBJ1-1	TRBD1	CSARDPGQGLMNTEAFF	TGCAGCGCTAGGGATCCGGGACAGGGCCTTATGAACACTGAAGCTTTCTTT
TRBV10-1	.	TRBJ2-3	.	CASSEGVVAAGTDTQYF	TGCGCCAGCAGTGAGGGAGTAGTGGCGGCTGGCACAGATACGCAGTATTTT
TRBV28	.	TRBJ1-2	TRBD1	CASSLSGGASGYTF	TGTGCCAGCAGTTTATCAGGGGGCGCGAGTGGCTACACCTTC
TRBV10-1	.	TRBJ2-7	TRBD1	CASKDNRGAWHEQYF	TGTGCCAGTAAAGACAACAGGGGAGCGTGGCACGAGCAGTACTTC
TRBV9	.	TRBJ2-3	.	CASSASHRGGTDTQYF	TGTGCCAGCAGCGCATCCCATAGGGGGGGGACAGATACGCAGTATTTT
TRBV5-6	.	TRBJ2-2	.	CASSLGLPSTGELFF	TGTGCCAGCAGCCTCGGACTACCGTCCACCGGGGAGCTGTTTTTT
TRBV29-1	.	TRBJ2-1	TRBD1	CSELGMTGVEFF	TGCAGCGAACTGGGGATGACAGGGGTTGAGTTCTTC
TRBV10-3	.	TRBJ2-5	TRBD1	CAIRIPGQGHQETQYF	TGTGCCATCAGGATTCCGGGACAGGGTCACCAAGAGACCCAGTACTTC
TRBV27	.	TRBJ2-7	TRBD2	CASSINRRLAGAYEQYF	TGTGCCAGCAGTATTAACCGTCGGCTAGCGGGAGCCTACGAGCAGTACTTC
TRBV19	.	TRBJ2-7	TRBD1	CASSRGSTYEQYF	TGTGCCAGTAGCAGGGGGTCCACCTACGAGCAGTACTTC
TRBV27	.	TRBJ1-1	TRBD1	CASSRTGTGVTEAFF	TGTGCCAGCAGCAGGACCGGGACAGGGGTGACTGAAGCTTTCTTT
TRBV4-1	.	TRBJ2-3	.	CASSQGQTGDTQYF	TGCGCCAGCAGCCAAGGACAGACGGGAGATACGCAGTATTTT
TRBV28	.	TRBJ2-1	TRBD1	CASSMTGIYNEQFF	TGTGCCAGCAGTATGACAGGGATCTACAATGAGCAGTTCTTC
TRBV7-9	.	TRBJ2-7	TRBD1	CASSYRDRTYEQYF	TGTGCCAGCAGCTACCGGGACAGAACCTACGAGCAGTACTTC
TRBV7-6	.	TRBJ2-5	.	CASSPSNPTFQETQYF	TGTGCCAGCAGCCCCAGCAACCCAACTTTTCAAGAGACCCAGTACTTC
TRBV5-4	.	TRBJ2-1	.	CASSLDSGRWGEQFF	TGTGCCAGCAGCTTGGATAGCGGTCGGTGGGGTGAGCAGTTCTTC
TRBV29-1	few	TRBJ2-3	TRBD2	CSVGFPLAENTDTQYF	TGCAGCGTTGGGTTCCCACTAGCGGAGAACACAGATACGCAGTATTTT
TRBV25-1	.	TRBJ1-6	TRBD1	CASSRQGNSSPLHF	TGTGCCAGCAGTAGACAGGGGAATTCGTCACCCCTCCACTTT
TRBV7-9	.	TRBJ2-7	.	CASSSSGEQYF	TGTGCCAGCAGCTCCTCGGGGGAGCAGTACTTC
TRBV6-5	.	TRBJ2-1	TRBD2	CASSSQAGLGYNEQFF	TGTGCCAGCAGTTCCCAAGCGGGACTAGGCTACAATGAGCAGTTCTTC
TRBV27	.	TRBJ2-1	.	CASSLLGGNEQFF	TGTGCCAGCAGTTTGCTGGGGGGCAATGAGCAGTTCTTC
TRBV7-9	.	TRBJ2-3	.	CASSLGVGDTDTQYF	TGTGCCAGCAGCTTAGGGGTGGGTGACACAGATACGCAGTATTTT
TRBV27	.	TRBJ2-7	.	CASTPTLRGTSSYEQYF	TGTGCCAGCACCCCTACTTTACGGGGGACGAGCTCCTACGAGCAGTACTTC
TRBV7-2	.	TRBJ2-1	.	CASSAGIDEQFF	TGTGCCAGCAGCGCCGGGATCGATGAGCAGTTCTTC
TRBV6-5	.	TRBJ2-3	.	CASSYGGSQPDTQYF	TGTGCCAGCAGTTACGGGGGGAGTCAACCAGATACGCAGTATTTT
TRBV4-1	.	TRBJ1-5	.	CASSQGWDGNQPQHF	TGCGCCAGCAGCCAAGGGTGGGACGGAAATCAGCCCCAGCATTTT